This passage covers 21 T cell receptor beta chains from one sample sequenced in a study of blood T cells in healthy people across ages. Together with a sample-barcoded 5' primer, a J-beta primer mix was included in a second PCR lasting roughly 7 to 11 cycles. MiXCR, run by TCRdb on the 5' RACE reads, gives a single entry per CDR3 protein. The table lists 630,000 or so distinct CDR3 sequences, under 30% of them singletons. Sequences were obtained from blood. The receptors stem from a woman at least 80 years old in good health.

In its sample, this clonotype was seen a few times. This chain joins TRBV7-2 and TRBJ2-2, with D unclear. CDR1 and CDR2 (germline): SGHTA, FQGNSA. The V gene lost 3 bases and the J gene lost 1 base, with 6 bases spanning the gap. This CDR3 region has 14 residues. CDR3 in DNA: TGTGCCAGCAGCTTTTCGGGGAACACCGGGGAGCTGTTTTTT. This translates into CASSFSGNTGELFF.

The table lists this clonotype with a few counts. A much larger clone lies a single base off, so this may be a read error. The V and J genes are TRBV2 and TRBJ2-4; D tentatively fits TRBD1 or TRBD2 (6 bases each). TRBJ2-7 matches the DNA end more closely, so the J call is doubtful. This CDR3 is 16 amino acids long. The V gene's germline CDR1 is SNHLY and CDR2 FYNNEI. The CDR3, as DNA: TGTGCCAGCAAGCTAGTGGGGGGCCCTCCCCCTGACGAGCAGTACTTC. Its protein product is CASKLVGGPPPDEQYF.

The J gene is TRBJ2-5, the V gene TRBV4-2; a possible D gene is TRBD2 (7 bases). The CDR3 contains 16 residues. V was cut by 0 bases and J by 5 bases, with 16 bases left in between. Germline V gene sequence: CDR1 LGHNA, CDR2 YNFKEQ. CDR3 in DNA: TGTGCCAGCAGCCAAGATGGAGGGGGGGGGACGGAGACCCAGTACTTC. Translation: CASSQDGGGGTETQYF.

This clonotype was detected only a few times. The chain combines TRBV5-1 with TRBJ2-1; the D gene is possibly TRBD2 (7 bases). The CDR3 extends over 15 amino acids. V lost 1 base and J lost 5, with 13 bases in between. The germline V gene encodes CDR1 SGHRS and CDR2 YFSETQ. The CDR3 bases are TGCGCCAGCAGCTTGAGGGGGGGGCAAAACAATGAGCAGTTCTTC. Translating gives CASSLRGGQNNEQFF. The whole variable domain, filled in from reference TRBV5-1 and TRBJ2-1, reads KAGVTQTPRYLIKTRGQQVTLSCSPISGHRSVSWYQQTPGQGLQFLFEYFSETQRNKGNFPGRFSGRQFSNSRSEMNVSTLELGDSALYLCASSLRGGQNNEQFFGPGTRLTVL.

With respect to this clonotype: Germline is not matched at one junction end, which may reflect a read error. This rearrangement joins TRBV11-3 to TRBJ1-2; TRBD1 matches at 9 bases. This CDR3 comprises 19 residues. Germline lookup yields CDR1 SGHNT and CDR2 YENEEA. The CDR3 DNA reads TGTGCCAGCAGCCCCCGGGGGGACAGGGCGCTACTACCTAACGATGGCTACACCTTC. It encodes CASSPRGDRALLPNDGYTF.

The chain has TRBV14 and TRBJ2-3, with 9 bases identical to TRBD2. Unmatched junction bases numbered 6, after V lost 1 base and J lost 4 bases. The CDR3 sequence is 16 residues long. CDR1 is SGHDN, CDR2 FVKESK, per germline. The CDR3 protein is CASSQASGGRSDTQYF. The CDR3 bases are TGTGCCAGCAGCCAAGCCAGCGGGGGGAGGTCAGATACGCAGTATTTT.

The V gene is TRBV30, the J gene TRBJ1-5, with a possible D match to TRBD1 (5 bases). The CDR3 contains 15 residues. Germline loops: CDR1 GTSNPN, CDR2 SVGIG (reference sequence). Trimming took 3 bases from V and 4 from J, leaving 16 bases between them. In DNA form, the CDR3 reads TGTGCCTGGAGCCCGGGGACTCCAGTTAATCAGCCCCAGCATTTT. Translation gives CAWSPGTPVNQPQHF. Full variable domain (outside the CDR3, taken from reference TRBV30 and TRBJ1-5): SQTIHQWPATLVQPVGSPLSLECTVEGTSNPNLYWYRQAAGRGLQLLFYSVGIGQISSEVPQNLSASRPQDRQFILSSKKLLLSDSGFYLCAWSPGTPVNQPQHFGDGTRLSIL.

J is TRBJ2-3 and V is TRBV5-1, with a possible D match to TRBD1 (5 bases). Deletions cut 4 bases from V and 6 bases from J, with 15 bases between. The CDR3 covers 14 residues. Per the germline V gene, CDR1 is SGHRS and CDR2 is YFSETQ. CDR3 sequence: CASSPSPRVDTQYF. CDR3 DNA: TGCGCCAGCAGCCCCTCACCCAGGGTTGATACGCAGTATTTT.

Note on this clonotype: A much more abundant neighbour one base away suggests this may be a read error. The chain links TRBV6-1 to TRBJ2-5; D ambiguous. CDR1 and CDR2 (germline): MNHNS, SASEGT. The CDR3 covers 12 residues. V was pared by 4 bases and J by 11 bases, with 14 bases between. DNA of the CDR3: TGTGCCAGCAGTGCCAGAGTCAATGAGCAGTACTTC. This gives the protein CASSARVNEQYF.

About this clonotype itself: A much larger clone lies one base from this, so it may be a read error. The rearrangement uses TRBV10-3 and TRBJ1-2, with D perhaps TRBD1 (6 bases). The CDR3 is 14 residues long. Germline CDR1 ENHRY, CDR2 SYGVKD. The CDR3 coding sequence is TGTGCCATTTCGGGACAACCCTTGAACTATGGCCACACCTTC. The encoded protein is CAISGQPLNYGHTF.

This clonotype has just a few counts. Its ends do not fully match the called genes, so a read error is possible. This chain joins TRBV15 and TRBJ1-3; D ambiguous. The CDR3 is 15 amino acids. The V gene's germline CDR1 is LNHNV and CDR2 YYDKDF (reference sequence). The CDR3 loop is CATSRETETGNTTYF. CDR3 in DNA: TGTGCCACCAGCAGAGAGACGGAGACTGGAAACACCACATATTTT. The whole variable domain, remainder taken from reference TRBV15 and TRBJ1-3, is DAMVIQNPRYQVTQFGKPVTLSCSQTLNHNVMYWYQQKSSQAPKLLFHYYDKDFNNEADTPDNFQSRRPNTSFCFLDIRSPGLGDTAMYLCATSRETETGNTTYFGEGSWLTVV.

This clonotype was seen at least ten times. This chain connects TRBV11-2 to TRBJ2-6, with a weak D call TRBD1 (7 bases). CDR1 SGHAT and CDR2 FQNNGV come from the germline V gene. V was clipped by 4 bases and J by 1 base, with 14 bases between them. The CDR3 extends over 17 amino acids. CDR3 loop: CASSSLQGRSGANVLTF. In nucleotides, the CDR3 is TGTGCCAGCAGCTCTTTACAGGGGAGGTCTGGGGCCAACGTCCTGACTTTC.

Ten or more counts support this clonotype. This may be a read error, as it is one base from a much larger clone. The chain links TRBV7-2 to TRBJ2-7, with 8 bases aligning to TRBD2. This CDR3 is built from 14 residues. V shed 5 bases and J 5 bases; nucleotides not matched to a gene: 8. The germline CDR1 and CDR2 sequences are SGHTA and FQGNSA. CDR3: CASSPGTRSDEQYF. Written as DNA, the CDR3 is TGTGCCAGCAGCCCAGGGACTAGGAGCGACGAGCAGTACTTC.

This clonotype was seen once. This rearrangement joins TRBV7-2 to TRBJ2-1; TRBD2 aligns across 8 bases. Trimming cost V 6 bases and J 0 bases; bases outside gene matches: 1. Germline CDR1 and CDR2: SGHTA and FQGNSA. The CDR3 is 14 amino acids. The CDR3 here is CASRLAGSYNEQFF. In DNA form, the CDR3 reads TGTGCCAGCAGGCTAGCGGGCTCCTACAATGAGCAGTTCTTC.

Remarks on this clonotype: This may arise from a read error, as a much more abundant clone is one base away. The chain combines TRBV7-2 with TRBJ2-5; D is undetermined. Germline assignment: CDR1 SGHTA and CDR2 FQGNSA. This CDR3 has 14 residues. The V end lost 7 bases, the J end lost 11 bases, and 23 bases lay between the germline ends. The CDR3 DNA reads as TGTGCCAGCAATCTCCCGGGCCGACGCAATGAGCAGTACTTC. Encoded protein: CASNLPGRRNEQYF.

The gene calls are TRBV7-3 and TRBJ2-1; either TRBD1 or TRBD2 may supply D (5 bases each). The J call is uncertain, as TRBJ2-7 better fits the DNA end. Germline values: CDR1 SGHTA, CDR2 FQGTGA. The CDR3 is 18 residues long. The CDR3 DNA follows: TGTGCCAGCAGCTTAAGGACACGGGACCAGAGCTCCTACAATGAGCAGTACTTC. It codes for CASSLRTRDQSSYNEQYF.

The chain employs TRBV20-1 and TRBJ2-7; TRBD2 agrees at 12 bases. The V and J ends lost 3 bases and 8 bases, in that order; junction bases with no gene match: 14. The CDR3 is 16 residues long. From germline, CDR1 is DFQATT and CDR2 SNEGSKA (reference sequence). This CDR3 reads CSASPLAGGVGAQQYF. CDR3 nucleotide sequence: TGCAGTGCTAGCCCTCTAGCGGGGGGGGTGGGAGCGCAGCAGTACTTC.

The table lists this clonotype with a few counts. DNA of the CDR3: TGCAGTGCTAGAGGCCCCCCGGGACTAGCGGGGGTTACAGATGAGCAGTTCTTC. It specifies CSARGPPGLAGVTDEQFF. The rearrangement uses TRBV20-1 and TRBJ2-1; 14 bases align to TRBD2. The junction had 13 bases not matched to a gene; V was cut back by 1 base and J by 8 bases. This CDR3 comprises 18 residues. Germline V lookup: CDR1 DFQATT, CDR2 SNEGSKA (reference sequence).

The rearrangement links TRBV4-1 to TRBJ2-2; D is undetermined. Trimming shortened V by 0 bases and J by 1 base, and 9 bases separated the two germline ends. This CDR3 has 16 amino acids. Per the germline V gene, CDR1 is MGHRA and CDR2 is YSYEKL. The CDR3 loop is CASSQERAMNTGELFF. CDR3 sequence (DNA): TGCGCCAGCAGCCAAGAACGGGCCATGAACACCGGGGAGCTGTTTTTT.

This clonotype was counted ten times or more. The rearrangement joins TRBV5-4 to TRBJ2-5; TRBD2 matches at 11 bases. Germline CDR1 is SGHNT and CDR2 is YYREEE (reference sequence). CDR3 size: 17 residues. V was clipped by 0 bases and J by 6 bases; unmatched bases: 10. The CDR3 DNA is TGTGCCAGCAGCTTGGGTAGCGGGGGGGCTCGGGGAAAGACCCAGTACTTC. It is translated as CASSLGSGGARGKTQYF.

This clonotype was picked up many times. V and J are TRBV12-3 or TRBV12-4 and TRBJ2-1; D not resolved. The CDR3 consists of 14 residues. Trimming removed 1 base from V and 6 bases from J, with 10 bases in between. CDR3 residues: CASSLDPVSNEQFF. The CDR3 DNA follows: TGTGCCAGCAGTTTAGACCCGGTCTCCAATGAGCAGTTCTTC.